This T cell receptor beta chain was observed in a study of OX40 agonist ivuxolimab in advanced cancers. As for the study in general: Anti-PD-1, anti-PD-L1 or anti-CTLA-4 therapy given earlier was allowed, and 35% to 50% had some.

This clone was observed once. What it binds is not known. Study conclusions and caveats: On average, CD8+ T cells showed a greater number of expanded clones than CD4+.

The CDR3 runs 12 residues. The V gene's germline CDR1 is SGDLS and CDR2 YYNGEE. V was cut by 4 bases and J by 8 bases, with 12 bases left in between. Profiling relied on immunoSEQ multiplex PCR, and the TCRdb table lists in-frame clones only, not all of them. Of 15,000 to 20,000 clones listed, about 86% were seen once; the top ten hold 0.65% to 0.7%. The chain couples TRBV9 to TRBJ1-1; possible D gene TRBD1, 5 bases. The sequenced sample was CD4+ or CD8+ T cells sorted from blood, obtained in a trial of the OX40 agonist ivuxolimab. The receptor was derived from an adult with an advanced solid tumor such as melanoma, head and neck, liver or kidney cancer. The CDR3 DNA sequence: TGTGCCAGCAGCCTATGGGGGGGAGAAGCTTTCTTT. Its protein is CASSLWGGEAFF. Full variable domain (rest looked up from reference TRBV9 and TRBJ1-1): DSGVTQTPKHLITATGQRVTLRCSPRSGDLSVYWYQQSLDQGLQFLIQYYNGEERAKGNILERFSAQQFPDLHSELNLSSLELGDSALYFCASSLWGGEAFFGQGTRLTVV.